This T cell receptor beta chain emerged from a study of blood T cell repertoires in COVID-19. Across the study: COVID-19 samples collected from the United States, Italy and Spain covered acute and convalescent phases.

Deletions cut 6 bases from V and 5 bases from J, with 13 bases between. The V gene's germline CDR1 is WSHSY and CDR2 SAAADI. The CDR3 is made up of 13 amino acids. Residents of about 25 US areas, aged roughly 18 to 89 years, made up the participants. Original processing notes: Amplification from reference gene primers served as the basis for estimated nucleated cell counts. Using immunoSEQ multiplex PCR, the repertoire was profiled, and TCRdb retains in-frame clones only, with some absent. The V and J calls and clone size come from that table; D and trimming were worked out from the DNA. The table lists 150,000 to 200,000 clones, more than 70% of them singletons.

The sequenced sample consisted of PBMCs or T cells enriched from blood (not recorded which). This TCR was recovered from a woman in her 30s who had recovered from COVID-19. The chain combines TRBV10-2 with TRBJ2-5; D might be TRBD2 (5 bases). DNA of the CDR3: TGCGCCAGCAGAGGGCGAGGCGGGGAGACCCAGTACTTC. Amino acids: CASRGRGGETQYF.